These 3 T cell receptor beta chains share one sample of origin, sequenced in a study of T cells after yellow fever vaccination. TCRdb fed the 5' RACE reads into MiXCR, producing one record per CDR3 protein. The table has hundreds of thousands of distinct CDR3 sequences, 12% seen once; the top ten hold 3% to 4%. Source: CD4+ T cells sorted from PBMCs, taken 15 days after the yellow fever booster vaccination. Every receptor here comes from a young man who received the YFV17D yellow fever vaccine.

The V and J genes are TRBV5-4 and TRBJ2-7; unclear D gene. Looked up from germline, CDR1 is SGHNT and CDR2 is YYREEE (reference sequence). There are 13 residues in the CDR3. Trimming stripped 1 base from V and 2 bases from J, with 7 bases between. The CDR3 reads CASSLRAAYEQYF. CDR3 sequence (DNA): TGTGCCAGCAGCTTGAGGGCAGCCTACGAGCAGTACTTC.

The table lists this clonotype with a few counts. The chain has TRBV9 and TRBJ1-1; D remains ambiguous. The CDR3 sequence is 14 residues long. V lost 0 bases and J lost 2, with 8 bases in between. CDR1 is SGDLS and CDR2 is YYNGEE in the germline V gene. The CDR3 DNA is TGTGCCAGCAGCGTAGGTCCAGAAAACACTGAAGCTTTCTTT. Translating gives CASSVGPENTEAFF.

The rearrangement uses TRBV9 and TRBJ2-2; the D gene is possibly TRBD2 (6 bases). CDR3 length: 17 residues. CDR1 is SGDLS, CDR2 YYNGEE, per germline. Trimming cost V 0 bases and J 1 base, with 13 bases left between them. The CDR3 here is CASSVVYGGWNTGELFF. CDR3 sequence (DNA): TGTGCCAGCAGCGTAGTTTACGGGGGATGGAACACCGGGGAGCTGTTTTTT.